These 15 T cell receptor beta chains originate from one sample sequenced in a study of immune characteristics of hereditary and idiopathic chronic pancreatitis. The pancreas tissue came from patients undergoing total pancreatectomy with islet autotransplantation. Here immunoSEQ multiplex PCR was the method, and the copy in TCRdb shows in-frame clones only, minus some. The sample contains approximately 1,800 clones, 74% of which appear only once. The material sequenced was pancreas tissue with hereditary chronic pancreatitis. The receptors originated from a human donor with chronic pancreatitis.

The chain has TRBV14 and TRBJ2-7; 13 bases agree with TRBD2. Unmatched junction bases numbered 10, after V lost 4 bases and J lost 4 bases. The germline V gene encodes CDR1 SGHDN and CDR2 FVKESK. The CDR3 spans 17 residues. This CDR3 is CASSLHQTSGRSYEQYF. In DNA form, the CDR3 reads TGTGCCAGCAGCCTCCACCAGACTAGCGGGAGGTCTTACGAGCAGTACTTC.

Here the CDR3 reads CASSFRDRGGGYTF. In DNA form, the CDR3 reads TGCGCCAGCAGCTTCCGGGACAGGGGCGGCGGCTACACCTTC. This rearrangement joins TRBV5-1 to TRBJ1-2; 10 bases fit TRBD1. This CDR3 has 14 amino acids. Germline CDR1 SGHRS, CDR2 YFSETQ. The trim removed 2 bases at V and 8 bases at J, leaving 6 bases unmatched.

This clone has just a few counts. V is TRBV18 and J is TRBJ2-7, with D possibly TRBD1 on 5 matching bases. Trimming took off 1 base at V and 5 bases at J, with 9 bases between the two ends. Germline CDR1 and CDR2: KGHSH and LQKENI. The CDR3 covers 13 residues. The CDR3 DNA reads TGTGCCAGCTCACCACTCCCAGGGAACGAGCAGTACTTC. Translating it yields CASSPLPGNEQYF.

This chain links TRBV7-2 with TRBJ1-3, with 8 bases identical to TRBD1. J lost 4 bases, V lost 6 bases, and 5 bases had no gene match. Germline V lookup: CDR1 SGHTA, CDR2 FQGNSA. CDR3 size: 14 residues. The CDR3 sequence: CASSSRDRGNTIYF. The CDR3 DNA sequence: TGTGCCAGCAGTTCCCGGGACAGGGGAAACACCATATATTTT.

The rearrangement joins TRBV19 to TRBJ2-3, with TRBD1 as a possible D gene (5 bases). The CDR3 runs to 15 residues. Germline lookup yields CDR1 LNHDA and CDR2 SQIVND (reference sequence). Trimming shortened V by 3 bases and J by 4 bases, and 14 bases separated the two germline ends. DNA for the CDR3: TGTGCCAGTAGTATGTATTCAGGGCCCGCAGATACGCAGTATTTT. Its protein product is CASSMYSGPADTQYF.

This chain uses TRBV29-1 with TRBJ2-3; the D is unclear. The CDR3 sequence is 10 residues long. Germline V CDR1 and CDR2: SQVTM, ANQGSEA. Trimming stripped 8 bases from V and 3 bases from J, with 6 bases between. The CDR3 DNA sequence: TGCAGCACCAATACAGATACGCAGTATTTT. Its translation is CSTNTDTQYF.

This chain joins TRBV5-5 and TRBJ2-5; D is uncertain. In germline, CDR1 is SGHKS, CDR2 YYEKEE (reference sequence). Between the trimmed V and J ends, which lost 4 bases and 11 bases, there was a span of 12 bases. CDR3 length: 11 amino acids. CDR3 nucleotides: TGTGCCAGCAGCCTGAGCCGAGATCAGTACTTC. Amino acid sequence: CASSLSRDQYF. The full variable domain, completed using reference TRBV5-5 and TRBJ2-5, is DAGVTQSPTHLIKTRGQQVTLRCSPISGHKSVSWYQQVLGQGPQFIFQYYEKEERGRGNFPDRFSARQFPNYSSELNVNALLLGDSALYLCASSLSRDQYFGPGTRLLVL.

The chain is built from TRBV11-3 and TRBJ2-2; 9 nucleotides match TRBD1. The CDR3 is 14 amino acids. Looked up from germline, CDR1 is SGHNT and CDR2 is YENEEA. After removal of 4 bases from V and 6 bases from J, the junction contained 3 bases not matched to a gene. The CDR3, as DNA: TGTGCCAGCAGCTCGACAGGGGGTGCCGGGGAGCTGTTTTTT. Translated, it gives CASSSTGGAGELFF. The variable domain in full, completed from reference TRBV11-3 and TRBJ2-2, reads EAGVVQSPRYKIIEKKQPVAFWCNPISGHNTLYWYLQNLGQGPELLIRYENEEAVDDSQLPKDRFSAERLKGVDSTLKIQPAELGDSAVYLCASSSTGGAGELFFGEGSRLTVL.

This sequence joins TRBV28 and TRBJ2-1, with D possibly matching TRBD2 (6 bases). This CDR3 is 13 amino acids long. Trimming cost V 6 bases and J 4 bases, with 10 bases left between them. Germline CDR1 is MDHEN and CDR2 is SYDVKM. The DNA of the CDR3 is TGTGCCAGCAGCTTGGGACTGTACAATGAGCAGTTCTTC. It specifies CASSLGLYNEQFF.

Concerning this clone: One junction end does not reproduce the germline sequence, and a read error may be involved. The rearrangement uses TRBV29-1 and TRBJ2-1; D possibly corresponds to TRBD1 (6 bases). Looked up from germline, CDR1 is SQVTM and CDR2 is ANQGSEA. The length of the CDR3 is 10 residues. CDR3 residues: CSVWDNQQFF. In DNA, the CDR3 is TGCAGCGTTTGGGACAATCAGCAGTTCTTC.

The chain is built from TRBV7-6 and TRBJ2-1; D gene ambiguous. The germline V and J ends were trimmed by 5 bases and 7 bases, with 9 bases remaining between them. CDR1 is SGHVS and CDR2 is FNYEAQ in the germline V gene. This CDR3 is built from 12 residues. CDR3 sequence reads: CASSTVGNEQFF. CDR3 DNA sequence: TGTGCCAGCAGCACAGTCGGGAATGAGCAGTTCTTC. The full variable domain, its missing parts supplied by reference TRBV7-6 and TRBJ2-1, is GAGVSQSPRYKVTKRGQDVALRCDPISGHVSLYWYRQALGQGPEFLTYFNYEAQQDKSGLPNDRFSAERPEGSISTLTIQRTEQRDSAMYRCASSTVGNEQFFGPGTRLTVL.

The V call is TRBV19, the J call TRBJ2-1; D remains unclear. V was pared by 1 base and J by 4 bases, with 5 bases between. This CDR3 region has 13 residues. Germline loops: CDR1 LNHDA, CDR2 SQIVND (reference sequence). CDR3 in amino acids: CASSIASYNEQFF. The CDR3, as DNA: TGTGCCAGTAGTATAGCATCGTACAATGAGCAGTTCTTC.

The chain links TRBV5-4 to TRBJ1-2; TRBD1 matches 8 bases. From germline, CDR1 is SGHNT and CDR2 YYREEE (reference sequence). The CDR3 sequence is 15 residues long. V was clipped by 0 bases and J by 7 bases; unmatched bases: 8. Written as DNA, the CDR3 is TGTGCCAGCAGCTTGGGGACAGGGCTAGCGGGTGGCTACACCTTC. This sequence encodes CASSLGTGLAGGYTF.

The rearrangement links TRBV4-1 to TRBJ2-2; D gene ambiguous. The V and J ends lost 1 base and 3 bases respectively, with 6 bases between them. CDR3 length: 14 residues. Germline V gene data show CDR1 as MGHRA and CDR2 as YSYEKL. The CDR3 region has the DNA TGCGCCAGCAGCCAAGTGATAGACACCGGGGAGCTGTTTTTT. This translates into CASSQVIDTGELFF.

The CDR3: CASSVVEGSKAFF. Written as DNA, the CDR3 is TGTGCCAGCAGCGTAGTCGAGGGGTCTAAAGCTTTCTTT. The chain uses TRBV9 and TRBJ1-1; D possibly corresponds to TRBD1 (5 bases). The V end lost 0 bases, the J end lost 9 bases, and 12 bases lay between the germline ends. Germline lookup yields CDR1 SGDLS and CDR2 YYNGEE. CDR3 size: 13 residues. Based on the CDR3 plus reference TRBV9 and TRBJ1-1, the full variable domain is DSGVTQTPKHLITATGQRVTLRCSPRSGDLSVYWYQQSLDQGLQFLIQYYNGEERAKGNILERFSAQQFPDLHSELNLSSLELGDSALYFCASSVVEGSKAFFGQGTRLTVV.